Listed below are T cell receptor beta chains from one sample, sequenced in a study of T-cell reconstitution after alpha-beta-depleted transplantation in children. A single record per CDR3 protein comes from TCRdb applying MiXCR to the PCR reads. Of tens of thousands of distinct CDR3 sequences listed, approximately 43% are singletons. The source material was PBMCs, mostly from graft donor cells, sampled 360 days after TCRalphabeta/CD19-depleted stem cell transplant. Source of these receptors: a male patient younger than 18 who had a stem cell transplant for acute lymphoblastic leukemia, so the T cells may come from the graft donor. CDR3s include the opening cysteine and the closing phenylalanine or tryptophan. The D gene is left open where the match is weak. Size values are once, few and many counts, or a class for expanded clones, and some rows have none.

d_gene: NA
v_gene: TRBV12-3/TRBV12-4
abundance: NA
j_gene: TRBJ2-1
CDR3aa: CASSLGGRIDEQFF
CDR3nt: TGTGCCAGCAGTTTAGGGGGGAGGATCGATGAGCAGTTCTTC

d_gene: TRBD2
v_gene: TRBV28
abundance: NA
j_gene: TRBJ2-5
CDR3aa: CASLTSGHARGETQYF
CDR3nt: TGTGCCAGTTTAACTAGCGGACACGCCCGAGGGGAGACCCAGTACTTC

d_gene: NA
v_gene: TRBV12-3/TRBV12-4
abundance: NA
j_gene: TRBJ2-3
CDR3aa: CASNLLGQAPTDTQYF
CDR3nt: TGTGCCAGCAACTTGCTCGGGCAGGCGCCCACAGATACGCAGTATTTT

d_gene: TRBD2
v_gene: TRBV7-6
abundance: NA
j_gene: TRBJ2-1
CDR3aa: CASSLATASGGPSSYNEQFF
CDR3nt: TGTGCCAGCAGCTTAGCGACGGCTAGCGGGGGGCCCAGCTCCTACAATGAGCAGTTCTTC

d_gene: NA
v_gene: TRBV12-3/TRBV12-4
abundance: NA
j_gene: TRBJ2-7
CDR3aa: CASSLELGNYEQYF
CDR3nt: TGTGCCAGCAGTTTAGAACTGGGGAACTACGAGCAGTACTTC

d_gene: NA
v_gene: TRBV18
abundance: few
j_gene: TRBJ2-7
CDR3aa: CASSPTGRDEQYF
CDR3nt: TGTGCCAGCTCACCGACCGGGCGGGACGAGCAGTACTTC

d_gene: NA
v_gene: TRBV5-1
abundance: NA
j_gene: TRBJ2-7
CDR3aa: CASSLDGGTKGKGGRAAQYF
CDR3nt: TGCGCCAGCAGCTTGGACGGAGGGACCAAGGGGAAAGGAGGAAGAGCGGCCCAGTACTTC

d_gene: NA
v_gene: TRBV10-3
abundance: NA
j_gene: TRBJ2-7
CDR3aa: CAISESRYEQYF
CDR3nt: TGTGCCATCAGTGAGTCTAGGTACGAGCAGTACTTC

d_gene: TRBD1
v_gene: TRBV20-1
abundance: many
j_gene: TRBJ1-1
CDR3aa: CSASPTGDTEAFF
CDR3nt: TGCAGTGCTAGTCCAACAGGGGACACTGAAGCTTTCTTT

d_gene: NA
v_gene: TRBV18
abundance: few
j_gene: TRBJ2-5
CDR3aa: CASSRQETQYF
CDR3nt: TGTGCCAGCTCACGCCAAGAGACCCAGTACTTC

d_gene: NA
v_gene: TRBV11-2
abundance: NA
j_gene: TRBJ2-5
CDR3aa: CASSGEETQYF
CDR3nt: TGTGCCAGCAGCGGGGAAGAGACCCAGTACTTC

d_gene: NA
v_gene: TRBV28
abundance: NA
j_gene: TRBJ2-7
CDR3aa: CASSYGTEQYF
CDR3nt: TGTGCCAGCAGTTATGGTACCGAGCAGTACTTC

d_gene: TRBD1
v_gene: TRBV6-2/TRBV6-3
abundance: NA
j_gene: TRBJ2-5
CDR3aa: CASSRQGRQETQYF
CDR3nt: TGTGCCAGCAGTAGACAGGGGAGGCAAGAGACCCAGTACTTC

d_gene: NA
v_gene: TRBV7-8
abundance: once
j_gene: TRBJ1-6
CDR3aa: CASSFGAWDNSPLHF
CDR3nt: TGTGCCAGCAGCTTCGGGGCTTGGGATAATTCACCCCTCCACTTT